The 31 T cell receptor beta chains below were found in one sample sequenced in a study of blood T cell repertoires in COVID-19. Assay: immunoSEQ multiplex PCR; the TCRdb copy retains only in-frame clones and omits some. The sample records about 160,000 clones, more than 75% being singletons. The sequencing input was PBMCs or T cells enriched from blood (not recorded which). Every receptor here comes from a man aged 40-55 years who had recovered from COVID-19.

The chain has TRBV5-6 and TRBJ1-2; D call uncertain. Trimming shortened V by 2 bases and J by 8 bases, and 7 bases separated the two germline ends. The length of the CDR3 is 11 residues. In germline, CDR1 is SGHDT, CDR2 YYEEEE. This CDR3 reads CASSFFEGYTF. CDR3 bases: TGTGCCAGCAGCTTTTTCGAGGGCTACACCTTC. The whole variable domain, filled in from reference TRBV5-6 and TRBJ1-2, reads DAGVTQSPTHLIKTRGQQVTLRCSPKSGHDTVSWYQQALGQGPQFIFQYYEEEERQRGNFPDRFSGHQFPNYSSELNVNALLLGDSALYLCASSFFEGYTFGSGTRLTVV.

This chain links TRBV7-9 with TRBJ2-1; TRBD1 matches 7 bases. J gave up 8 bases and V 5 bases, and 3 bases lay outside the gene matches. Germline V gene lookup returns CDR1 SEHNR and CDR2 FQNEAQ (reference sequence). The CDR3 extends over 12 amino acids. CDR3 residues: CASSPRGHEQFF. For the CDR3, the DNA is TGTGCCAGCAGCCCTAGGGGGCATGAGCAGTTCTTC. The full variable domain, in which reference TRBV7-9 and TRBJ2-1 provide the parts outside the CDR3, is DTGVSQNPRHKITKRGQNVTFRCDPISEHNRLYWYRQTLGQGPEFLTYFQNEAQLEKSRLLSDRFSAERPKGSFSTLEIQRTEQGDSAMYLCASSPRGHEQFFGPGTRLTVL.

The chain links TRBV7-9 to TRBJ1-4, with TRBD1 matching over 9 bases. The CDR3 runs to 16 residues. CDR1 is SEHNR and CDR2 is FQNEAQ in the germline V gene (reference sequence). V gave up 5 bases and J gave up 4 bases; unmatched junction bases: 8. The CDR3 DNA reads as TGTGCCAGCAGCCAAATTACAGGGGGCAGTAATGAAAAACTGTTTTTT. Protein product: CASSQITGGSNEKLFF.

The V gene is TRBV7-8, the J gene TRBJ1-2; D may be TRBD1 (5 bases). Germline loops: CDR1 SGHVS, CDR2 FQNEAQ. The CDR3 consists of 16 residues. With 1 base removed from V and 8 bases from J, the gap between germline ends came to 20 bases. CDR3 nucleotides: TGTGCCAGCAGCTTAGTAAGCTGGGGGGATCGCGGGGGCTACACCTTC. It translates to CASSLVSWGDRGGYTF. The full variable domain, its missing parts supplied by reference TRBV7-8 and TRBJ1-2, is GAGVSQSPRYKVAKRGQDVALRCDPISGHVSLFWYQQALGQGPEFLTYFQNEAQLDKSGLPSDRFFAERPEGSVSTLKIQRTQQEDSAVYLCASSLVSWGDRGGYTFGSGTRLTVV.

The chain links TRBV18 to TRBJ2-3; tentatively, D is TRBD1 (6 bases). V dropped 2 bases and J dropped 1 base, with 7 bases sitting between them. Per germline, CDR1 KGHSH and CDR2 LQKENI. This CDR3 is 14 amino acids long. CDR3 nucleotides: TGTGCCAGCTCACCAAGACAGGGCACAGATACGCAGTATTTT. This translates into CASSPRQGTDTQYF.

The chain links TRBV5-8 to TRBJ1-5; a possible D gene is TRBD1 (5 bases). V lost 3 bases and J lost 1, with 5 bases in between. The V gene's germline CDR1 is SGHTS and CDR2 YDEGEE. This CDR3 has 13 residues. The CDR3 DNA reads TGTGCCAGCAGCTCAGGGAGCAATCAGCCCCAGCATTTT. Residues: CASSSGSNQPQHF.

The chain joins TRBV6-5 to TRBJ1-2, with TRBD1 identical over 9 bases. Germline lookup yields CDR1 MNHEY and CDR2 SVGAGI. With 7 bases clipped from V and 8 bases from J, the junction kept 8 bases outside the gene matches. The CDR3 spans 13 residues. CDR3 sequence: CASILGTGKGYTF. CDR3 DNA sequence: TGTGCCAGCATCCTAGGGACAGGGAAAGGCTACACCTTC.

This chain connects TRBV3-1 (or the pseudogene TRBV3-2) to TRBJ2-5; tentative D call: TRBD1 (5 bases). V lost 4 bases, J lost 5 bases, and 14 bases lay in between. Germline CDR1 is LGHDT and CDR2 is YNNKEL (reference sequence). The CDR3 length is 14 residues. CDR3 region: CASSPPGNWETQYF. DNA of the CDR3: TGTGCCAGCAGCCCACCAGGGAATTGGGAGACCCAGTACTTC.

V gene TRBV30 combines with J gene TRBJ1-1; TRBD1 is a possible D gene (6 bases). This CDR3 is built from 13 residues. Trimming removed 2 bases from V and 1 base from J, with 8 bases in between. Germline-derived CDR1 and CDR2 are GTSNPN and SVGIG (reference sequence). The CDR3 reads CAWSRTENTEAFF. The CDR3 DNA sequence: TGTGCCTGGAGTCGGACAGAGAACACTGAAGCTTTCTTT.

This clone was picked up many times. This sequence joins TRBV3-1 (or the pseudogene TRBV3-2) and TRBJ2-2; weak D call: TRBD2 (6 bases). The ends were cut back, 4 bases at V and 1 base at J, with 13 bases in the middle. CDR1 is LGHDT, CDR2 YNNKEL, per germline (reference sequence). This CDR3 has 16 amino acids. CDR3 protein: CASSPFQGGNTGELFF. CDR3 DNA sequence: TGTGCCAGCAGCCCGTTCCAGGGAGGGAACACCGGGGAGCTGTTTTTT.

The V and J genes are TRBV5-1 and TRBJ2-3, with 9 bases matching TRBD2. CDR3 length equals 17 residues. CDR1 SGHRS and CDR2 YFSETQ come from the germline V gene. V shed 0 bases and J 2 bases; nucleotides not matched to a gene: 7. The CDR3 sequence: CASSLVSAGGPTDTQYF. CDR3 DNA sequence: TGCGCCAGCAGCTTGGTGTCGGCGGGGGGGCCCACAGATACGCAGTATTTT. Full variable domain (outside the CDR3, taken from reference TRBV5-1 and TRBJ2-3): KAGVTQTPRYLIKTRGQQVTLSCSPISGHRSVSWYQQTPGQGLQFLFEYFSETQRNKGNFPGRFSGRQFSNSRSEMNVSTLELGDSALYLCASSLVSAGGPTDTQYFGPGTRLTVL.

The sample holds a few counts of this clone. The chain recombines TRBV30 with TRBJ2-3, with D possibly being TRBD1 (6 bases). There are 17 residues in the CDR3. Germline-derived CDR1 and CDR2 are GTSNPN and SVGIG (reference sequence). Trimming pared 0 bases from V and 6 bases from J, leaving 22 bases between. For the CDR3, the DNA is TGTGCCTGGAGTGTACCCCGTGGACAGCCGGAGGCGGATACGCAGTATTTT. The encoded protein is CAWSVPRGQPEADTQYF.

The chain employs TRBV7-8 and TRBJ1-5, with TRBD1 identical over 8 bases. Trimming cost V 5 bases and J 2 bases; bases outside gene matches: 5. The CDR3 sequence is 15 residues long. The germline V gene has CDR1 SGHVS and CDR2 FQNEAQ. The CDR3 here is CASSTRTGRNQPQHF. CDR3 sequence (DNA): TGTGCCAGCAGCACACGGACAGGGCGCAATCAGCCCCAGCATTTT.

The rearrangement uses TRBV5-1 and TRBJ1-3, with 8 bases fitting TRBD1. V lost 4 bases, J lost 8 bases, and 8 bases stayed unmatched. This CDR3 region has 14 residues. The germline CDR1 and CDR2 sequences are SGHRS and YFSETQ. The CDR3 loop is CASSPGTGGHTIYF. CDR3 nucleotides: TGCGCCAGCAGCCCCGGGACAGGTGGCCACACCATATATTTT.

J is TRBJ1-3 and V is TRBV5-6, with D possibly being TRBD1 (5 bases). Germline loops: CDR1 SGHDT, CDR2 YYEEEE. V was trimmed by 4 bases and J by 0 bases, leaving 14 bases between them. The CDR3 runs 16 residues. The CDR3 nucleotides read TGTGCCAGCAGCCACTCCCCGGGGGTCTCTGGAAACACCATATATTTT. Amino acid sequence: CASSHSPGVSGNTIYF.

The chain couples TRBV9 to TRBJ1-1; tentative D call: TRBD1 (5 bases). V shed 0 bases and J shed 6 bases, with 12 bases lying between them. Per germline, CDR1 SGDLS and CDR2 YYNGEE. CDR3 length: 14 amino acids. The CDR3 loop is CASSVAAGISEAFF. DNA of the CDR3: TGTGCCAGCAGCGTAGCCGCAGGGATTTCTGAAGCTTTCTTT.

The chain links TRBV29-1 to TRBJ2-1, with 10 positions matching TRBD2. Per the germline V gene, CDR1 is SQVTM and CDR2 is ANQGSEA. CDR3 length equals 13 residues. V shed 5 bases and J 6 bases; nucleotides not matched to a gene: 4. For the CDR3, the DNA is TGCAGCGTTACCAGCGGGGGGGCCAATGAGCAGTTCTTC. This gives the protein CSVTSGGANEQFF.

The chain has TRBV5-6 and TRBJ1-3; D remains ambiguous. The CDR3 loop spans 12 amino acids. Deletions cut 4 bases from V and 2 bases from J, with 4 bases between. Germline V lookup: CDR1 SGHDT, CDR2 YYEEEE. CDR3 nucleotides: TGTGCCAGCAGCATCACTGGAAACACCATATATTTT. This sequence encodes CASSITGNTIYF.

The rearrangement links TRBV10-1 to TRBJ2-3; 7 bases match TRBD2. This CDR3 region has 13 residues. The germline gives CDR1 WNHNN, CDR2 SYGVQD (reference sequence). With V trimmed by 5 bases and J by 8 bases, 7 bases remained unmatched. CDR3 amino acids: CASSSSGGGTQYF. The CDR3 nucleotides are TGCGCCAGCAGTTCTAGCGGAGGTGGTACGCAGTATTTT.

This chain links TRBV7-2 with TRBJ1-1; D is uncertain. Germline V lookup: CDR1 SGHTA, CDR2 FQGNSA. The CDR3 is 13 amino acids. V was trimmed by 7 bases and J by 4 bases, leaving 13 bases between them. The CDR3 loop reads CASIATRGTEAFF. Written as DNA, the CDR3 is TGTGCCAGCATCGCGACCCGGGGCACTGAAGCTTTCTTT.

This chain connects TRBV24-1 to TRBJ1-5; weak D call: TRBD1 (5 bases). Between the trimmed V and J ends, which lost 5 bases and 4 bases, there was a span of 8 bases. This CDR3 contains 13 residues. Germline V gene lookup returns CDR1 KGHDR and CDR2 SFDVKD. The CDR3 coding sequence is TGTGCCACCAGTGGACAGAGAAATCAGCCCCAGCATTTT. As protein: CATSGQRNQPQHF.

The rearrangement uses TRBV5-1 and TRBJ1-1; D might be TRBD1 (5 bases). The CDR3 is 15 amino acids. Per germline, CDR1 SGHRS and CDR2 YFSETQ. V lost 3 bases to trimming and J lost 3 bases, with 15 bases between them. CDR3 in DNA: TGCGCCAGCAGCTCGGCACGGGGGAGTGACACTGAAGCTTTCTTT. This translates into CASSSARGSDTEAFF. The full variable domain, rest sourced from reference TRBV5-1 and TRBJ1-1, is KAGVTQTPRYLIKTRGQQVTLSCSPISGHRSVSWYQQTPGQGLQFLFEYFSETQRNKGNFPGRFSGRQFSNSRSEMNVSTLELGDSALYLCASSSARGSDTEAFFGQGTRLTVV.

This clone was picked up a small number of times. One junction end does not reproduce the germline sequence, and a read error may be involved. V gene TRBV5-1 combines with J gene TRBJ1-3, with 9 bases fitting TRBD1. CDR1 is SGHRS and CDR2 is YFSETQ in the germline V gene. This CDR3 comprises 20 residues. CDR3 region: CASSTKAGTGSPDSENTIYF. As DNA, the CDR3 is TGCGCCAGCAGCACAAAAGCCGGGACAGGGTCCCCCGATTCTGAAAACACCATATATTTT.

Ten or more counts support this clone. The rearrangement links TRBV6-5 to TRBJ1-3; TRBD1 is a possible D gene (6 bases). CDR1 is MNHEY and CDR2 is SVGAGI in the germline V gene. This CDR3 has 15 amino acids. V gave up 10 bases and J gave up 0 bases, with 16 bases separating them. In DNA form, the CDR3 reads TGTGCCACCAGCGGGGACAACTACTCTGGAAACACCATATATTTT. This gives the protein CATSGDNYSGNTIYF.

The rearrangement links TRBV5-1 to TRBJ1-5, with TRBD1 matching 9 bases. After removal of 5 bases from V and 10 bases from J, the junction contained 7 bases not matched to a gene. Germline assignment: CDR1 SGHRS and CDR2 YFSETQ. This CDR3 is 13 amino acids long. The CDR3 here is CASRATGGGPQHF. The CDR3 bases are TGCGCCAGCAGGGCTACAGGGGGCGGCCCCCAGCATTTT.

CDR3 sequence reads: CASSDPANSGGVGTDTQYF. The CDR3 DNA reads TGTGCCAGCAGCGACCCCGCGAATAGCGGGGGCGTTGGCACAGATACGCAGTATTTT. The V and J genes are TRBV9 and TRBJ2-3, with 9 bases identical to TRBD2. Unmatched junction bases numbered 15, after V lost 3 bases and J lost 1 base. CDR1 SGDLS and CDR2 YYNGEE come from the germline V gene. The CDR3 is 19 residues long.

This chain uses TRBV5-1 with TRBJ2-5; unclear D gene. Germline V CDR1 and CDR2: SGHRS, YFSETQ. The V gene lost 1 base and the J gene lost 1 base, with 8 bases spanning the gap. The CDR3 contains 14 residues. The CDR3 spells CASSLMGSQETQYF. In DNA, the CDR3 is TGCGCCAGCAGCTTGATGGGCTCCCAAGAGACCCAGTACTTC.

The chain joins TRBV18 to TRBJ2-5, with TRBD1 identical over 7 bases. With V trimmed by 1 base and J by 4 bases, 9 bases remained unmatched. The germline V gene encodes CDR1 KGHSH and CDR2 LQKENI. The CDR3 spans 16 residues. The DNA of the CDR3 is TGTGCCAGCTCACCACTGGCAGGGGGTTCGGGAGAGACCCAGTACTTC. Protein product: CASSPLAGGSGETQYF. Full variable domain (remainder filled in from reference TRBV18 and TRBJ2-5): NAGVMQNPRHLVRRRGQEARLRCSPMKGHSHVYWYRQLPEEGLKFMVYLQKENIIDESGMPKERFSAEFPKEGPSILRIQQVVRGDSAAYFCASSPLAGGSGETQYFGPGTRLLVL.

V and J are TRBV5-1 and TRBJ2-5; TRBD1 matches at 10 bases. Losses at the gene ends were 4 bases for V and 5 bases for J; bases not matched to a gene: 8. This CDR3 is built from 15 residues. CDR1 SGHRS and CDR2 YFSETQ come from the germline V gene. As DNA, the CDR3 is TGCGCCAGCAGCACCGGGACAGGGGCTTGGGAGACCCAGTACTTC. It yields the protein CASSTGTGAWETQYF. Supplemented by reference TRBV5-1 and TRBJ2-5, the full variable domain reads KAGVTQTPRYLIKTRGQQVTLSCSPISGHRSVSWYQQTPGQGLQFLFEYFSETQRNKGNFPGRFSGRQFSNSRSEMNVSTLELGDSALYLCASSTGTGAWETQYFGPGTRLLVL.

This chain connects TRBV10-3 to TRBJ2-3; TRBD2 matches 7 bases. The CDR3 extends over 15 amino acids. Trimming cost V 10 bases and J 2 bases; bases outside gene matches: 12. Germline CDR1 ENHRY, CDR2 SYGVKD. DNA for the CDR3: TGTGCCAGCCAAGGTTCTAGCGGAATCACAGATACGCAGTATTTT. It encodes CASQGSSGITDTQYF.

V and J are TRBV24-1 and TRBJ1-1; D gene uncertain. Germline CDR1 reads KGHDR; CDR2 reads SFDVKD. The V and J ends lost 7 bases and 1 base respectively, with 12 bases between them. This CDR3 is built from 14 residues. The CDR3 region is CATRRQRRNTEAFF. The CDR3, as DNA: TGTGCCACCAGACGCCAAAGGAGGAACACTGAAGCTTTCTTT.